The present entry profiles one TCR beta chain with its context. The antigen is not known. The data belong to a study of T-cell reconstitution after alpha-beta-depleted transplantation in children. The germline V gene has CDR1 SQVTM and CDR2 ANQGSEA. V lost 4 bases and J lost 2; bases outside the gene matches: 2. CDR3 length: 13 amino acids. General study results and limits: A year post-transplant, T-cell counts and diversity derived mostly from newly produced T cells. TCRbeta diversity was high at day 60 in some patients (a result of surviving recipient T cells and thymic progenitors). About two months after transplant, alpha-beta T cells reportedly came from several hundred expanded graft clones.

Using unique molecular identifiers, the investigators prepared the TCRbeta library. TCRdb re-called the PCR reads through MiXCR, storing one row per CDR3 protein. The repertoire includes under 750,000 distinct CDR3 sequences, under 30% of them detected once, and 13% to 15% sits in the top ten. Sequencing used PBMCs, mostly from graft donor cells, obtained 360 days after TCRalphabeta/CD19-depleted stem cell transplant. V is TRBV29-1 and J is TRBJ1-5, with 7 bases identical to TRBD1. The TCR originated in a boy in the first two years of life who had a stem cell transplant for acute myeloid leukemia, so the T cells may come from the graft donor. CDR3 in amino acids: CSVVTGGNQPQHF. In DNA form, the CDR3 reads TGCAGCGTTGTAACAGGGGGCAATCAGCCCCAGCATTTT.